What follows are 32 T cell receptor beta chains derived from one specimen sequenced in a study of graft-versus-host responses after intestinal transplantation. This table comes from immunoSEQ multiplex PCR, and its TCRdb copy is limited to in-frame clones, with some not included. The sample shows about 38,000 clones, under 85% of them seen only once. The specimen was PBMCs, collected about 38 months after transplant. These receptors were obtained from a human patient who received an intestinal transplant, so some T cells may come from the graft donor.

The chain combines TRBV7-9 with TRBJ2-7, with 12 bases fitting TRBD1. From germline, CDR1 is SEHNR and CDR2 FQNEAQ (reference sequence). The CDR3 totals 17 residues. J was trimmed by 4 bases and V by 5 bases; bases with no gene match: 12. Here the CDR3 DNA reads TGTGCCAGCAGCAACCCTGGGGACAGGGGGCGGTTGTACGAGCAGTACTTC. Protein sequence: CASSNPGDRGRLYEQYF.

This rearrangement joins TRBV5-1 to TRBJ1-2, with unresolved D. CDR1 and CDR2 from the germline V gene are SGHRS and YFSETQ. The V end was cut by 4 bases, the J end by 6 bases, with 22 bases between. CDR3 length equals 16 residues. This CDR3 is CASSPTATDYSHGYTF. DNA for the CDR3: TGCGCCAGCAGCCCGACCGCTACAGATTATTCCCATGGCTACACCTTC.

This chain links TRBV4-1 with TRBJ1-2, with D uncertain. The V end lost 1 base, the J end lost 4 bases, and 13 bases lay between the germline ends. CDR3 length equals 15 residues. Germline loops: CDR1 MGHRA, CDR2 YSYEKL. DNA of the CDR3: TGCGCCAGCAGCCAAGTCACGGGGTTTAGCTATGGCTACACCTTC. Translated, it gives CASSQVTGFSYGYTF.

The V call is TRBV29-1, the J call TRBJ2-3; 7 bases are shared with TRBD1. V lost 6 bases to trimming and J lost 6 bases; unmatched junction nucleotides: 9. CDR1 is SQVTM, CDR2 ANQGSEA, per germline. CDR3 length: 13 residues. This CDR3 reads CSVSTGWSDTQYF. The DNA for the CDR3 is TGCAGCGTCTCGACAGGGTGGTCGGATACGCAGTATTTT.

V gene TRBV7-8 combines with J gene TRBJ2-5; possibly TRBD2 for D (5 bases). Per germline, CDR1 SGHVS and CDR2 FQNEAQ. Trimming took off 5 bases at V and 0 bases at J, with 22 bases between the two ends. This CDR3 spans 18 amino acids. Here the CDR3 reads CASSPTRGQLMYQETQYF. The CDR3 DNA is TGTGCCAGCAGCCCGACAAGAGGGCAGCTGATGTACCAAGAGACCCAGTACTTC.

The chain has TRBV7-9 and TRBJ2-1, with D perhaps TRBD2 (6 bases). The CDR3 runs 11 residues. V lost 5 bases, J lost 10 bases, and 9 bases lay in between. Germline V gene sequence: CDR1 SEHNR, CDR2 FQNEAQ (reference sequence). CDR3 in DNA: TGTGCCAGCAGCCCAGGACTAGAGCAGTTCTTC. It yields the protein CASSPGLEQFF.

The V call is TRBV5-4, the J call TRBJ2-7; 9 bases fit TRBD1. Unmatched junction bases numbered 1, after V lost 3 bases and J lost 0 bases. The germline V gene encodes CDR1 SGHNT and CDR2 YYREEE (reference sequence). This CDR3 has 14 residues. This CDR3 is CASSSQGASYEQYF. Here the CDR3 DNA reads TGTGCCAGCAGCTCACAGGGGGCCTCCTACGAGCAGTACTTC. The full variable domain, its missing parts supplied by reference TRBV5-4 and TRBJ2-7, is ETGVTQSPTHLIKTRGQQVTLRCSSQSGHNTVSWYQQALGQGPQFIFQYYREEENGRGNFPPRFSGLQFPNYSSELNVNALELDDSALYLCASSSQGASYEQYFGPGTRLTVT.

The rearrangement links TRBV11-2 to TRBJ1-1; D call uncertain. The germline V gene has CDR1 SGHAT and CDR2 FQNNGV. The CDR3 length is 14 residues. V shed 1 base and J shed 13 bases, with 19 bases lying between them. CDR3 nucleotide sequence: TGTGCCAGCAGCTTAGTTACTTGGGCACGGAAGGGTTTCTTT. It yields the protein CASSLVTWARKGFF.

V is TRBV30 and J is TRBJ1-1; perhaps TRBD1 as D (5 bases). The CDR3 extends over 13 amino acids. Trimming left V 0 bases short and J 10 bases short, with 15 bases between. Looked up from germline, CDR1 is GTSNPN and CDR2 is SVGIG (reference sequence). The CDR3 DNA reads TGTGCCTGGAGTGTACTCGGGGGTGTCTCAGCTTTCTTT. It codes for CAWSVLGGVSAFF.

The DNA for the CDR3 is TGTGCCAGCAGCGTGGGCCCCGGGCCCCGAAGTCACTACGAGCAGTACTTC. This sequence encodes CASSVGPGPRSHYEQYF. The rearrangement uses TRBV9 and TRBJ2-7; D is undetermined. The CDR3 is 17 amino acids. Per germline, CDR1 SGDLS and CDR2 YYNGEE. V was clipped by 2 bases and J by 3 bases, with 21 bases between them.

This chain links TRBV11-2 with TRBJ2-5; D is ambiguous. The CDR3 length is 12 residues. CDR1 is SGHAT and CDR2 is FQNNGV in the germline V gene. Trimming left V 5 bases short and J 5 bases short, with 9 bases between. The DNA of the CDR3 is TGTGCCAGCAGCCCGGCGAGGGAGACCCAGTACTTC. Protein: CASSPARETQYF.

The rearrangement uses TRBV4-1 and TRBJ1-5; D remains unclear. Germline CDR1 reads MGHRA; CDR2 reads YSYEKL. This CDR3 has 16 residues. With 4 bases removed from V and 5 bases from J, the gap between germline ends came to 18 bases. The CDR3 reads CASSLPLGRPYQPQHF. CDR3 sequence (DNA): TGCGCCAGCAGCCTTCCTCTCGGGAGACCCTATCAGCCCCAGCATTTT.

The CDR3 DNA follows: TGTGCCAGCCTTGGGACTATACAAGAGACCCAGTACTTC. Protein sequence: CASLGTIQETQYF. V is TRBV7-8 and J is TRBJ2-5; 7 bases map to TRBD2. V shed 8 bases, J shed 2 bases, and the junction held 5 bases outside the gene matches. The CDR3 spans 13 residues. Germline loops: CDR1 SGHVS, CDR2 FQNEAQ.

This rearrangement joins TRBV5-4 to TRBJ2-2, with D maybe TRBD2 (7 bases). CDR1 is SGHNT and CDR2 is YYREEE in the germline V gene (reference sequence). V lost 4 bases to trimming and J lost 4 bases, with 17 bases between them. The CDR3 consists of 16 residues. This CDR3 is CASSEGGARGTGELFF. The CDR3, as DNA: TGTGCCAGCAGCGAAGGGGGGGCTCGAGGCACCGGGGAGCTGTTTTTT.

J is TRBJ2-3 and V is TRBV5-4; D remains unclear. V lost 3 bases to trimming and J lost 6 bases, with 8 bases between them. CDR3 length equals 12 residues. Germline V lookup: CDR1 SGHNT, CDR2 YYREEE (reference sequence). In nucleotides, the CDR3 is TGTGCCAGCAGCTCGAAAACGGATACGCAGTATTTT. The encoded protein is CASSSKTDTQYF.

V gene TRBV9 combines with J gene TRBJ2-5, with TRBD1 as a possible D gene (6 bases). CDR3 length equals 15 residues. Germline lookup yields CDR1 SGDLS and CDR2 YYNGEE. V was trimmed by 4 bases and J by 1 base, leaving 14 bases between them. CDR3: CASSPQQGIQETQYF. In DNA form, the CDR3 reads TGTGCCAGCAGCCCACAACAGGGCATCCAAGAGACCCAGTACTTC.

The chain is built from TRBV6-5 and TRBJ2-7; maybe TRBD2 (6 bases). The CDR3 is 13 residues long. V was shortened by 6 bases and J by 3 bases, with 12 bases between the two germline ends. Germline CDR1 is MNHEY and CDR2 is SVGAGI. Here the CDR3 DNA reads TGTGCCAGCAGCAGACTAGGCGGCTACGAGCAGTACTTC. It encodes CASSRLGGYEQYF.

The J gene is TRBJ2-1, the V gene TRBV6-4; TRBD2 matches 10 bases. The CDR3 is 16 residues long. V lost 2 bases and J lost 3; bases outside the gene matches: 4. Per the germline V gene, CDR1 is MRHNA and CDR2 is SNTAGT. CDR3 loop: CASSDGERGGYNEQFF. As DNA, the CDR3 is TGTGCCAGCAGTGACGGCGAGCGGGGGGGCTACAATGAGCAGTTCTTC.

V usage is TRBV23-1 and J usage is TRBJ2-1; 8 bases align to TRBD1. TRBV23-1 is classed as an ORF, of uncertain function. V gave up 2 bases and J gave up 4 bases; unmatched junction bases: 4. The CDR3 has 15 residues. CDR3 sequence: CASSQEGQEYNEQFF. The CDR3 nucleotides read TGCGCCAGCAGTCAAGAGGGACAGGAATACAATGAGCAGTTCTTC.

This chain uses TRBV19 with TRBJ1-2; tentatively, D is TRBD1 (5 bases). Germline CDR1 reads LNHDA; CDR2 reads SQIVND (reference sequence). Trimming removed 7 bases at V and 8 bases at J, with 20 bases between. CDR3 length: 14 amino acids. The CDR3 bases are TGTGCCAGTATCATCACCGGGACGCATTTGGGCTACACCTTC. Protein: CASIITGTHLGYTF.

V is TRBV5-1 and J is TRBJ2-5, with 9 bases identical to TRBD1. CDR3 size: 14 residues. V shed 4 bases and J 3 bases; nucleotides not matched to a gene: 4. CDR1 is SGHRS and CDR2 is YFSETQ in the germline V gene. This CDR3 is CASSGTGREETQYF. The CDR3 bases are TGCGCCAGCAGCGGGACAGGGAGGGAAGAGACCCAGTACTTC.

This chain joins TRBV6-6 and TRBJ2-2; 7 bases agree with TRBD2. The CDR3 sequence is 14 residues long. Germline trimming cut 10 bases from V and 0 bases from J; bases unmatched to any gene: 5. Germline-derived CDR1 and CDR2 are MNHNY and SVGAGI (reference sequence). The CDR3 DNA reads TGTGCCACCGCGGGAGCAGCGAACACCGGGGAGCTGTTTTTT. Translation: CATAGAANTGELFF.

The chain carries TRBV27 and TRBJ1-2; no firm D call. This CDR3 is 15 amino acids long. CDR1 and CDR2 (germline): MNHEY, SMNVEV (reference sequence). V lost 6 bases and J 0 bases, leaving 14 bases between the germline ends. The CDR3 protein is CASRGMGLANYGYTF. The CDR3 nucleotides are TGTGCCAGCAGGGGGATGGGGTTAGCTAACTATGGCTACACCTTC.

The chain has TRBV2 and TRBJ1-2; D remains unclear. The CDR3 loop spans 13 amino acids. CDR1 and CDR2 (germline): SNHLY, FYNNEI. In nucleotides, the CDR3 is TGTGCTAGTACGGAAGTTAGAAACTATGGCTACACCTTC. This gives the protein CASTEVRNYGYTF.

The chain combines TRBV5-1 with TRBJ2-5, with 7 bases matching TRBD1. CDR1 is SGHRS and CDR2 is YFSETQ in the germline V gene. This CDR3 contains 14 residues. The J segment lost 3 bases and the V segment lost 2 bases, leaving 4 bases of the junction unmatched. The DNA for the CDR3 is TGCGCCAGCAGCTTTGGACAGGCTAAAGAGACCCAGTACTTC. This encodes CASSFGQAKETQYF.

The chain recombines TRBV19 with TRBJ1-2; 9 bases align to TRBD1. Per germline, CDR1 LNHDA and CDR2 SQIVND (reference sequence). V lost 5 bases, J lost 3 bases, and 7 bases stayed unmatched. The CDR3 extends over 15 amino acids. The CDR3 reads CASSLGTGKDYGYTF. For the CDR3, the DNA is TGTGCCAGTAGTTTGGGGACAGGGAAGGACTATGGCTACACCTTC.

The chain joins TRBV5-1 to TRBJ1-1, with unresolved D. The germline CDR1 and CDR2 sequences are SGHRS and YFSETQ. The V and J ends lost 3 bases and 2 bases respectively, with 14 bases between them. There are 15 residues in the CDR3. The CDR3 spells CASSSTAAPNTEAFF. In DNA form, the CDR3 reads TGCGCCAGCAGCTCGACCGCGGCGCCCAACACTGAAGCTTTCTTT.

Comments on this clone: Relative to the germline gene, one junction end is altered; a read error may explain this. The rearrangement joins TRBV6-4 to TRBJ2-7, with D tentatively TRBD2 (6 bases). There are 13 residues in the CDR3. Germline lookup yields CDR1 MRHNA and CDR2 SNTAGT. The CDR3, as DNA: TGTGCCAGCAGTGAGATCCCCGGCGGGACCCCCGCCTTC. This translates into CASSEIPGGTPAF.

The chain uses TRBV18 and TRBJ1-1, with D perhaps TRBD1 (6 bases). Looked up from germline, CDR1 is KGHSH and CDR2 is LQKENI. With 0 bases removed from V and 1 base from J, the gap between germline ends came to 15 bases. The CDR3 sequence is 17 residues long. The CDR3 region has the DNA TGTGCCAGCTCACCACCGGGTAAGGGGGGATGGAACACTGAAGCTTTCTTT. Translating gives CASSPPGKGGWNTEAFF.

This sequence joins TRBV4-2 and TRBJ2-1; 7 bases are a match to TRBD1. The CDR3 runs to 16 residues. Germline CDR1 LGHNA, CDR2 YNFKEQ. V shed 0 bases and J 7 bases; nucleotides not matched to a gene: 9. CDR3 sequence (DNA): TGTGCCAGCAGCCAAGATCGACAGGGAATTGGAAATGAGCAGTTCTTC. Translated, it gives CASSQDRQGIGNEQFF.

The chain joins TRBV18 to TRBJ1-1; TRBD1 might be the D (5 bases). This CDR3 is 13 amino acids long. Germline CDR1 is KGHSH and CDR2 is LQKENI. V was clipped by 3 bases and J by 3 bases, with 8 bases between them. The CDR3 region has the DNA TGTGCCAGCTCACCCAAACAGGACACTGAAGCTTTCTTT. It is translated as CASSPKQDTEAFF. Full variable domain (outside the CDR3, taken from reference TRBV18 and TRBJ1-1): NAGVMQNPRHLVRRRGQEARLRCSPMKGHSHVYWYRQLPEEGLKFMVYLQKENIIDESGMPKERFSAEFPKEGPSILRIQQVVRGDSAAYFCASSPKQDTEAFFGQGTRLTVV.

This clone was seen only a few times. V and J are TRBV28 and TRBJ2-1; tentative D call: TRBD2 (5 bases). The V gene lost 2 bases and the J gene lost 0 bases, with 11 bases spanning the gap. The CDR3 is 16 amino acids. Germline V gene sequence: CDR1 MDHEN, CDR2 SYDVKM. CDR3 sequence: CASSLSGFPSYNEQFF. In nucleotides, the CDR3 is TGTGCCAGCAGTTTAAGCGGATTTCCCTCCTACAATGAGCAGTTCTTC.